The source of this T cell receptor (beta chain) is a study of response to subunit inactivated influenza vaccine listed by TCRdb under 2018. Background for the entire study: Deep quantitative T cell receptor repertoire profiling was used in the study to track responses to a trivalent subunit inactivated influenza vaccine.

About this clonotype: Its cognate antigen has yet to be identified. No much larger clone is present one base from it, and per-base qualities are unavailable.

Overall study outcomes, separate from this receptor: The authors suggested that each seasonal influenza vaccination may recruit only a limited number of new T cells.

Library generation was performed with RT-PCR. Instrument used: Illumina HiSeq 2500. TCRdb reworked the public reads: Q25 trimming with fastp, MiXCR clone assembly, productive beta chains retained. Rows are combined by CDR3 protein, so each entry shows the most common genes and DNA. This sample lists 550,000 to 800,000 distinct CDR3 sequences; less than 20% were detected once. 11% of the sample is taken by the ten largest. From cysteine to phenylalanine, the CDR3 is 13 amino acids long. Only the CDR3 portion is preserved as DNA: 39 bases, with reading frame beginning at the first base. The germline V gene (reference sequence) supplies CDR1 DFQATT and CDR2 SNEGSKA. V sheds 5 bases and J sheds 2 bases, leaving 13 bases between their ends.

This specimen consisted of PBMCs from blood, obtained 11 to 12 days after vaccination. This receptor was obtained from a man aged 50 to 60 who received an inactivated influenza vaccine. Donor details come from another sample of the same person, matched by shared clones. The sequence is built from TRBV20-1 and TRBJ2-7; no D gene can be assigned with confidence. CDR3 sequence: CSAFRAPTYEQYF. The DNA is TGCAGTGCTTTCCGGGCCCCAACCTACGAGCAGTACTTC.